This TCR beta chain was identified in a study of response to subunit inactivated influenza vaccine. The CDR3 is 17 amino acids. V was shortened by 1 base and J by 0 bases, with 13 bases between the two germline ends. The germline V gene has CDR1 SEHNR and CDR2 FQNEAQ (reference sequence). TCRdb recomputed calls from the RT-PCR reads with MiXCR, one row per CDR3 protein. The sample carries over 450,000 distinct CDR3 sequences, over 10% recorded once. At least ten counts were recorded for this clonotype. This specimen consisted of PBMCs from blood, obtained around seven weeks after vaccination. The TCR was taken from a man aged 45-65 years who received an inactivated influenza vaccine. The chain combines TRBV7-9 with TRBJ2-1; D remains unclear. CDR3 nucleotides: TGTGCCAGCAGCTTAGAGGGCAGTTTTAGCTCCTACAATGAGCAGTTCTTC. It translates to CASSLEGSFSSYNEQFF.